One sample yielded the 5 T cell receptor beta chains listed below, sequenced in a study of blood T cells in healthy people across ages (dated by TCRdb to 2013 to 2016). Library construction relied on 5' RACE. Reads for this sample came from an Illumina HiSeq 2500. A second roughly 6 to 11 cycle PCR used a sample-barcoded 5' primer and a J-beta primer mix. TCRdb reprocessed the public reads (quality trimming at Q25 with fastp, clone calling with MiXCR) and kept in-frame beta chains. Duplicate CDR3 protein sequences are folded into a single record with the most common DNA and genes. The sample table contains around 780,000 distinct CDR3 sequences; only one count was recorded for roughly three fifths of them. Of the sample, approximately 24% is held by the ten largest clones. Sequencing was carried out using blood. The receptors shown here come from a middle-aged man in good health.

The genes are TRBV29-1 and TRBJ2-7; 7 bases align to TRBD2. Judging by the DNA end, TRBJ2-5 fits better; the J call may be wrong. Germline V gives CDR1 SQVTM, CDR2 ANQGSEA. The CDR3 loop spans 19 amino acids. In nucleotides, the CDR3 is TGCAGCGTTGAATTTAGGGATCGCGGGAGAGGGGTTCGGAGAGAGACCCAGTACTTC. It specifies CSVEFRDRGRGVRRETQYF.

The genes are TRBV5-6 and TRBJ2-7; tentative D call: TRBD1 (6 bases). Trimming removed 2 bases from V and 7 bases from J, with 16 bases in between. The germline gives CDR1 SGHDT, CDR2 YYEEEE. This CDR3 spans 14 amino acids. The CDR3 DNA reads as TGTGCCAGCAGCTTCGGGACAACTTACAATGAGCAGTACTTC. Translation: CASSFGTTYNEQYF.

The V call is TRBV10-3, the J call TRBJ1-5; D gene ambiguous. Germline values: CDR1 ENHRY, CDR2 SYGVKD. The V end lost 6 bases, the J end lost 0 bases, and 6 bases lay between the germline ends. The CDR3 consists of 13 residues. CDR3 in amino acids: CAIRQDSNQPQHF. CDR3 coding DNA: TGTGCCATCAGGCAGGATAGCAATCAGCCCCAGCATTTT.

The chain is built from TRBV29-1 and TRBJ2-7, with D unclear. This CDR3 is 11 amino acids long. Germline V gene lookup returns CDR1 SQVTM and CDR2 ANQGSEA. Trimming left V 7 bases short and J 4 bases short, with 11 bases between. The CDR3 loop is CSGKTLYEQYF. The CDR3 DNA follows: TGCAGCGGTAAGACCTTATACGAGCAGTACTTC.

V gene TRBV19 combines with J gene TRBJ2-1, with 8 bases matching TRBD1. Losses at the gene ends were 4 bases for V and 0 bases for J; bases not matched to a gene: 2. There are 15 residues in the CDR3. CDR1 LNHDA and CDR2 SQIVND come from the germline V gene (reference sequence). The CDR3 here is CASSRGTGSYNEQFF. The CDR3 nucleotides are TGTGCCAGTAGTAGGGGGACAGGCTCCTACAATGAGCAGTTCTTC.